These 25 T cell receptor beta chains were sequenced from one sample in a study of Graves' ophthalmopathy and Graves' hyperthyroidism. Beta-chain TCR CDR3 regions were amplified from RNA transcripts. The authors performed first-round RT-PCR with HTBI primers and then a second-round multiplex PCR. TCRdb used MiXCR to reprocess the multiplex PCR reads, holding one entry per CDR3 protein. The table has about 400,000 distinct CDR3 sequences, about 17% seen once. The sequenced sample was peripheral blood. Every receptor here comes from a woman aged 18 to 35 with Graves' ophthalmopathy.

This clonotype has at least ten counts. The rearrangement uses TRBV20-1 and TRBJ2-7; TRBD2 matches at 10 bases. Germline V gene lookup returns CDR1 DFQATT and CDR2 SNEGSKA (reference sequence). The length of the CDR3 is 13 residues. The trim removed 8 bases at V and 5 bases at J, leaving 9 bases unmatched. CDR3 sequence reads: CSSSGRGGDEQYF. CDR3 bases: TGCAGTTCGAGCGGGAGGGGCGGCGACGAGCAGTACTTC.

The V and J genes are TRBV5-8 and TRBJ2-5, with 7 bases matching TRBD2. After removal of 5 bases from V and 0 bases from J, the junction contained 10 bases not matched to a gene. The CDR3 contains 16 residues. Germline V lookup: CDR1 SGHTS, CDR2 YDEGEE. CDR3 region: CASRAELATYQETQYF. The CDR3 DNA is TGTGCCAGCAGGGCCGAACTAGCGACGTACCAAGAGACCCAGTACTTC. Variable domain in full (rest from reference TRBV5-8 and TRBJ2-5): EAGVTQSPTHLIKTRGQQATLRCSPISGHTSVYWYQQALGLGLQFLLWYDEGEERNRGNFPPRFSGRQFPNYSSELNVNALELEDSALYLCASRAELATYQETQYFGPGTRLLVL.

On this clonotype itself: A much larger clone is a single base away; this may be a read error. The gene calls are TRBV3-1 and TRBJ1-5, with D unresolved. This CDR3 contains 14 residues. Trimming cost V 0 bases and J 7 bases, with 10 bases left between them. Germline loops: CDR1 LGHDT, CDR2 YNNKEL (reference sequence). The CDR3 here is CASSQDSGEQPQHF. DNA for the CDR3: TGTGCCAGCAGCCAAGATAGCGGGGAACAGCCCCAGCATTTT.

Many counts were recorded for this clonotype. The V gene is TRBV6-6, the J gene TRBJ2-5; 10 bases agree with TRBD2. Germline CDR1 MNHNY, CDR2 SVGAGI (reference sequence). The CDR3 is 20 residues long. The J segment lost 2 bases and the V segment lost 4 bases, leaving 19 bases of the junction unmatched. The CDR3, as DNA: TGTGCCAGCAGTTCCCGTCCCCCTCAGCGGGGGGGCCGGGGACAAGAGACCCAGTACTTC. Its translation: CASSSRPPQRGGRGQETQYF.

In its sample, this clonotype was seen a few times. V and J are TRBV11-2 and TRBJ2-7; the match to TRBD2 covers 12 bases. The CDR3 covers 16 residues. V lost 1 base to trimming and J lost 3 bases; unmatched junction nucleotides: 4. Germline-derived CDR1 and CDR2 are SGHAT and FQNNGV. CDR3 protein: CASSLGLAGVGYEQYF. The CDR3 DNA reads TGTGCCAGCAGCTTAGGACTAGCGGGAGTTGGCTACGAGCAGTACTTC.

The rearrangement links TRBV15 to TRBJ2-7; no firm D call. Trimming removed 4 bases at V and 4 bases at J, with 17 bases between. The germline V gene has CDR1 LNHNV and CDR2 YYDKDF (reference sequence). The CDR3 has 15 residues. The CDR3 DNA reads as TGTGCCACCAGCAAAGAGGTCGGGTCAGGTTACGAGCAGTACTTC. Its translation is CATSKEVGSGYEQYF.

This clonotype has more than one count but fewer than ten. J is TRBJ2-7 and V is TRBV19; D ambiguous. The CDR3 contains 15 residues. Trimming pared 4 bases from V and 2 bases from J, leaving 15 bases between. Per germline, CDR1 LNHDA and CDR2 SQIVND (reference sequence). CDR3 coding DNA: TGTGCCAGTAGTACGGAACAGAGGTTTCCCTACGAGCAGTACTTC. This sequence encodes CASSTEQRFPYEQYF.

The chain combines TRBV28 with TRBJ2-7; 15 bases match TRBD2. V was pared by 6 bases and J by 6 bases, with 3 bases of the junction left unmatched. The CDR3 extends over 14 amino acids. Germline CDR1 reads MDHEN; CDR2 reads SYDVKM. CDR3 bases: TGTGCCAGCAGAGGGACTAGCGGGAGGTCCGAGCAGTACTTC. Translated, it gives CASRGTSGRSEQYF.

This clonotype was detected a few times. This chain uses TRBV7-3 with TRBJ2-7; TRBD2 matches 7 bases. Trimming at V came to 5 bases and at J to 7 bases, leaving 14 bases not matched to a gene. This CDR3 comprises 15 residues. Germline loops: CDR1 SGHTA, CDR2 FQGTGA. DNA for the CDR3: TGTGCCAGCAGCCCCAATGGCGGGAGTCTTCGGGAGCAGTACTTC. Protein product: CASSPNGGSLREQYF.

This chain links TRBV10-2 with TRBJ2-7; 8 nucleotides line up with TRBD2. With V trimmed by 5 bases and J by 2 bases, 8 bases remained unmatched. The CDR3 has 15 amino acids. The V gene's germline CDR1 is WSHSY and CDR2 SAAADI. The DNA of the CDR3 is TGCGCCAGCAGTCGGGGGGGAGCTGGGGCCTACGAGCAGTACTTC. Its translation is CASSRGGAGAYEQYF.

J is TRBJ2-3 and V is TRBV28; D is unresolved. V lost 5 bases and J 2 bases, leaving 17 bases between the germline ends. This CDR3 spans 16 amino acids. The germline V gene has CDR1 MDHEN and CDR2 SYDVKM. As DNA, the CDR3 is TGTGCCAGCAGTCCTTCGATCGTCCGCTCCACAGATACGCAGTATTTT. Protein product: CASSPSIVRSTDTQYF.

This clonotype occurred many times. V gene TRBV25-1 combines with J gene TRBJ2-7; 7 bases agree with TRBD1. V shed 3 bases, J shed 5 bases, and the junction held 10 bases outside the gene matches. The CDR3 is 15 amino acids. Looked up from germline, CDR1 is MGHDK and CDR2 is SYGVNS. The CDR3 spells CASSDPRQGSHEQYF. DNA of the CDR3: TGTGCCAGCAGTGATCCGAGACAGGGTTCCCACGAGCAGTACTTC.

This clonotype was observed at least ten times. J is TRBJ2-7 and V is TRBV12-3 or TRBV12-4, with 9 bases aligning to TRBD1. This CDR3 is built from 14 residues. V trimming: 7 bases; J trimming: 2 bases; junction bases outside the gene matches: 6. The CDR3 sequence: CASTLGQGAYEQYF. Here the CDR3 DNA reads TGTGCCAGCACCTTGGGACAGGGAGCCTACGAGCAGTACTTC.

This clonotype was counted ten times or more. The junction departs from the called germline gene at one end, perhaps through a read error. This sequence joins TRBV6-1 and TRBJ2-7; no firm D call. CDR1 is MNHNS and CDR2 is SASEGT in the germline V gene. This CDR3 has 13 residues. CDR3 sequence (DNA): TGTGCCGGCAGTGGCTCCCGGGCCTACGAGCAGTACTTC. Translation: CAGSGSRAYEQYF.

V is TRBV12-3 or TRBV12-4 and J is TRBJ2-7, with D possibly being TRBD2 (6 bases). Trimming pared 8 bases from V and 3 bases from J, leaving 17 bases between. The CDR3 length is 14 residues. CDR3 in amino acids: CASLGGASNYEQYF. CDR3 DNA sequence: TGTGCCAGCCTGGGGGGAGCATCAAACTACGAGCAGTACTTC.

This clonotype was detected many times. The rearrangement uses TRBV29-1 and TRBJ2-7; no firm D call. Trimming removed 5 bases at V and 4 bases at J, with 21 bases between. CDR1 is SQVTM and CDR2 is ANQGSEA in the germline V gene. CDR3 size: 15 residues. The CDR3 coding sequence is TGCAGCGTTCCCGCCCCCGAAGGAAAGCGTTACGAGCAGTACTTC. This codes for CSVPAPEGKRYEQYF.

This clonotype was seen repeatedly, ten times or more. The chain employs TRBV11-1 and TRBJ2-7, with 9 bases fitting TRBD1. Losses at the gene ends were 5 bases for V and 3 bases for J; bases not matched to a gene: 11. The CDR3 covers 16 residues. Germline lookup yields CDR1 SGHAT and CDR2 FQDESV (reference sequence). CDR3 nucleotide sequence: TGTGCCAGCAGCGAAGGACAGGGGCGGTTTCGCTACGAGCAGTACTTC. This gives the protein CASSEGQGRFRYEQYF. Complete variable domain (other parts from reference TRBV11-1 and TRBJ2-7): EAEVAQSPRYKITEKSQAVAFWCDPISGHATLYWYRQILGQGPELLVQFQDESVVDDSQLPKDRFSAERLKGVDSTLKIQPAELGDSAMYLCASSEGQGRFRYEQYFGPGTRLTVT.

In this sample, this clonotype turned up a few times. The chain is built from TRBV19 and TRBJ1-1; D is possibly TRBD1 (5 bases). This CDR3 is 14 amino acids long. The germline V gene encodes CDR1 LNHDA and CDR2 SQIVND (reference sequence). Trimming shortened V by 7 bases and J by 5 bases, and 17 bases separated the two germline ends. The CDR3 region has the DNA TGTGCCAGTACCCCCAGGGTGGAAGGGACTGAAGCTTTCTTT. Protein sequence: CASTPRVEGTEAFF.

This sequence joins TRBV6-2 or TRBV6-3 and TRBJ2-7; 9 bases map to TRBD1. The CDR3 loop spans 18 amino acids. J lost 0 bases, V lost 0 bases, and 9 bases had no gene match. Per the germline V gene, CDR1 is MNHEY and CDR2 is SVGEGT. The CDR3 protein is CASSYSPTGTGNSYEQYF. CDR3 sequence (DNA): TGTGCCAGCAGTTACTCACCTACCGGGACAGGGAACTCCTACGAGCAGTACTTC.

This clonotype was seen ten or more times. This chain joins TRBV19 and TRBJ2-7, with D tentatively TRBD1 (6 bases). CDR1 and CDR2 from the germline V gene are LNHDA and SQIVND (reference sequence). The CDR3 totals 13 residues. V was cut by 10 bases and J by 3 bases, with 16 bases left in between. DNA for the CDR3: TGTGCCACCACGGGACACTACGGCTACGAGCAGTACTTC. Translated, it gives CATTGHYGYEQYF. The whole variable domain, filled in from reference TRBV19 and TRBJ2-7, reads DGGITQSPKYLFRKEGQNVTLSCEQNLNHDAMYWYRQDPGQGLRLIYYSQIVNDFQKGDIAEGYSVSREKKESFPLTVTSAQKNPTAFYLCATTGHYGYEQYFGPGTRLTVT.

This clonotype was counted many times. The chain joins TRBV12-3 or TRBV12-4 to TRBJ1-5; 10 positions match TRBD1. Trimming cost V 5 bases and J 4 bases; bases outside gene matches: 8. The CDR3 contains 16 residues. The CDR3 loop is CASSPPGQGGNQPQHF. The DNA for the CDR3 is TGTGCCAGCAGTCCCCCAGGACAGGGGGGTAATCAGCCCCAGCATTTT.

This chain links TRBV12-3 or TRBV12-4 with TRBJ1-1, with 8 bases that match TRBD1. The CDR3 runs to 15 residues. Germline trimming cut 6 bases from V and 11 bases from J; bases unmatched to any gene: 17. CDR3 sequence reads: CASSTPSETGDAAFF. CDR3 coding DNA: TGTGCCAGCAGCACCCCCTCCGAGACAGGGGATGCGGCTTTCTTT.

Ten or more counts support this clonotype. The V gene is TRBV7-9, the J gene TRBJ2-5; possible D gene TRBD1, 6 bases. The CDR3 spans 14 residues. V dropped 6 bases and J dropped 5 bases, with 16 bases sitting between them. Germline-derived CDR1 and CDR2 are SEHNR and FQNEAQ (reference sequence). The CDR3 nucleotides are TGTGCCAGCAGGGGTGAACAGGGTCAGGAGACCCAGTACTTC. This encodes CASRGEQGQETQYF. Using reference TRBV7-9 and TRBJ2-5 for the parts outside the CDR3, the full variable domain is DTGVSQNPRHKITKRGQNVTFRCDPISEHNRLYWYRQTLGQGPEFLTYFQNEAQLEKSRLLSDRFSAERPKGSFSTLEIQRTEQGDSAMYLCASRGEQGQETQYFGPGTRLLVL.

V gene TRBV30 combines with J gene TRBJ2-7; tentatively, D is TRBD2 (5 bases). The CDR3 length is 15 residues. V was shortened by 1 base and J by 2 bases, with 15 bases between the two germline ends. CDR1 GTSNPN and CDR2 SVGIG come from the germline V gene (reference sequence). The CDR3 coding sequence is TGTGCCTGGAGTGGTAATAGAGGGTACACCTACGAGCAGTACTTC. Amino acid sequence: CAWSGNRGYTYEQYF.

This clonotype was observed once. The chain couples TRBV6-5 to TRBJ2-2, with TRBD2 as a possible D gene (6 bases). The CDR3 spans 16 residues. Germline-derived CDR1 and CDR2 are MNHEY and SVGAGI. The ends were cut back, 6 bases at V and 1 base at J, with 15 bases in the middle. CDR3 region: CASRYGAGRNTGELFF. The CDR3, as DNA: TGTGCCAGCAGGTACGGGGCGGGGAGGAACACCGGGGAGCTGTTTTTT.